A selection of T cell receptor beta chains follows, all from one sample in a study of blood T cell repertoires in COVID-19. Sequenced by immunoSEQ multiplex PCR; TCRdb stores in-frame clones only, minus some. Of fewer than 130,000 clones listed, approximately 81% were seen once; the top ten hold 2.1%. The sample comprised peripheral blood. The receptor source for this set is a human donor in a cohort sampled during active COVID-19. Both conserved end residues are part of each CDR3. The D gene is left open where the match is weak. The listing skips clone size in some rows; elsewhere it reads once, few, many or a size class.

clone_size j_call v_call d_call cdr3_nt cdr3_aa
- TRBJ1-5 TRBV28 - TGTGCCAGCAGAAGAGACAGCTACAATCAGCCCCAGCATTTT CASRRDSYNQPQHF
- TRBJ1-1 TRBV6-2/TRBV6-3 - TGTGCCAGCAGTGACTACCCGACAGGGAACACTGAAGCTTTCTTT CASSDYPTGNTEAFF
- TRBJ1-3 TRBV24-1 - TGTGCCACCAGTGATAAGGAGGGCTCCTCTGGAAACACCATATATTTT CATSDKEGSSGNTIYF
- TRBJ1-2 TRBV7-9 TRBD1 TGTGCCAGCAGCCAGACAGGGGACTATGGCTACACCTTC CASSQTGDYGYTF
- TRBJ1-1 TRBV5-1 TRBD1 TGCGCCAGCAGCTTGGAAGGGACAGGGGGCAGTGAAGCTTTCTTT CASSLEGTGGSEAFF
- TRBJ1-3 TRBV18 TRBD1 TGTGCCAGCTCATCAAGGCACGGGACAGGGGATGGAAACACCATATATTTT CASSSRHGTGDGNTIYF
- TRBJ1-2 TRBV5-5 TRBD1 TGTGCCAGCAGCATTACAGGGGCGTCAGACTATGGCTACACCTTC CASSITGASDYGYTF
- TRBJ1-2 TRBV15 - TGTGCCACCAGCAGAGATGGGGGGGTACAGGGCTACACCTTC CATSRDGGVQGYTF
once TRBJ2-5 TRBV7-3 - TGTGCCAGCAGCTTAAGGGGGGAGATTGGGGAGACCCAGTACTTC CASSLRGEIGETQYF
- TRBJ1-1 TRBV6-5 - TGTGCCAGCAGTATGGGAGGGGTCGACACTGAAGCTTTCTTT CASSMGGVDTEAFF
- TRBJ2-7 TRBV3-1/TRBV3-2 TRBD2 TGTGCCAGCAGCCCTAGCGGGAGCTCCTACGAGCAGTACTTC CASSPSGSSYEQYF
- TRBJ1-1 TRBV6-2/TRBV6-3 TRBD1 TGTGCCAGCAGTTGGGGACAGGGAAGGAACACTGAAGCTTTCTTT CASSWGQGRNTEAFF
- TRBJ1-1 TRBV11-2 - TGTGCCAGCACCCGGGACATTTACACTGAAGCTTTCTTT CASTRDIYTEAFF
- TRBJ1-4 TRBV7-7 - TGTGCCAGCAGCCCGGGGGGGTCGTTTGAAAAACTGTTTTTT CASSPGGSFEKLFF
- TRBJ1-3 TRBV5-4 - TGTGCCAGCAGCCTCCCGGACAGTTACTCTGGAAACACCATATATTTT CASSLPDSYSGNTIYF
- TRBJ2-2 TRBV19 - TGTGCCAGTAGCTCAAGGGGTACCGGGGAGCTGTTTTTT CASSSRGTGELFF
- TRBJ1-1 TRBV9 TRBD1 TGTGCCAGCAGCCCCTTGACAGGGGACACTGAAGCTTTCTTT CASSPLTGDTEAFF
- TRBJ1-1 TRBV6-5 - TGTGCCAGCAGTTACGCTTCAGAGAGGGCAGCTTTCTTT CASSYASERAAFF
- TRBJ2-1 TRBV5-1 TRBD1 TGCGCCAGCAGCGAAATGAAGACAGGGTTCGATGAGCAGTTCTTC CASSEMKTGFDEQFF
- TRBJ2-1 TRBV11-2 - TGTGCCAGCAGTTGGACTATGTACAATGAGCAGTTCTTC CASSWTMYNEQFF